This entry describes one T cell receptor beta chain. The CDR3 runs 14 residues. The V gene's germline CDR1 is SGHRS and CDR2 YFSETQ. V lost 4 bases to trimming and J lost 1 base, with 11 bases between them. This sample was taken from a study of OX40 agonist ivuxolimab in advanced cancers. The protocol was immunoSEQ multiplex PCR, while the TCRdb copy is restricted to in-frame clones and leaves out a portion. Among about 82,000 clones, 85% to 90% were seen once, and the ten largest hold around 2%. The rearrangement links TRBV5-1 to TRBJ1-1, with TRBD1 as a possible D gene (5 bases). The TCR was taken from an adult with an advanced solid tumor such as melanoma, head and neck, liver or kidney cancer. Sequences were derived from CD4+ or CD8+ T cells sorted from blood, sampled in a trial of the OX40 agonist ivuxolimab. As DNA, the CDR3 is TGCGCCAGCAGCGGAGGGACGGGGAACACTGAAGCTTTCTTT. Translated, it gives CASSGGTGNTEAFF.